Each of the 8 T cell receptor beta chains below was sequenced from the same sample in a study of T cell repertoires in cytomegalovirus infection. TCRdb independently ran MiXCR on the reads; one entry per CDR3 protein. The table has 450,000 to 650,000 distinct CDR3 sequences, approximately 25% seen once. The sample consisted of PBMCs. Receptors were obtained from a human donor in good health (CMV status not recorded). Some clones in this sample may be carry-over from other donors' samples.

The rearrangement links TRBV10-2 to TRBJ2-2, with D unclear. CDR3 length: 11 amino acids. V lost 0 bases and J 9 bases, leaving 2 bases between the germline ends. The germline gives CDR1 WSHSY, CDR2 SAAADI. The CDR3: CASSESRELFF. CDR3 bases: TGCGCCAGCAGTGAGTCCCGGGAGCTGTTTTTT.

This clonotype was counted many times. This rearrangement joins TRBV7-6 to TRBJ2-1; tentatively, D is TRBD1 (5 bases). The V end was cut by 1 base, the J end by 2 bases, with 15 bases between. The CDR3 loop spans 17 amino acids. Germline-derived CDR1 and CDR2 are SGHVS and FNYEAQ. CDR3 protein: CASSLDHGRGTYNEQFF. The CDR3 DNA is TGTGCCAGCAGCTTAGACCACGGTAGGGGCACCTACAATGAGCAGTTCTTC. The complete variable domain, with remaining parts taken from reference TRBV7-6 and TRBJ2-1, reads GAGVSQSPRYKVTKRGQDVALRCDPISGHVSLYWYRQALGQGPEFLTYFNYEAQQDKSGLPNDRFSAERPEGSISTLTIQRTEQRDSAMYRCASSLDHGRGTYNEQFFGPGTRLTVL.

This chain joins TRBV15 and TRBJ1-6; 10 nucleotides agree with TRBD1. The V segment lost 4 bases and the J segment 6 bases; nucleotides outside the gene matches: 3. CDR3 length: 15 residues. Germline lookup yields CDR1 LNHNV and CDR2 YYDKDF (reference sequence). Written as DNA, the CDR3 is TGTGCCACCAGCACAGACAGGGGGCCTAATTCACCCCTCCACTTT. The encoded protein is CATSTDRGPNSPLHF.

This clonotype has a handful of counts. The V call is TRBV15, the J call TRBJ2-2; no clear D gene. Per germline, CDR1 LNHNV and CDR2 YYDKDF (reference sequence). The CDR3 has 12 residues. Trimming took off 3 bases at V and 2 bases at J, with 1 base between the two ends. CDR3 amino acids: CATSSNTGELFF. In DNA, the CDR3 is TGTGCCACCAGCAGTAACACCGGGGAGCTGTTTTTT. The full variable domain, with the rest looked up from reference TRBV15 and TRBJ2-2, is DAMVIQNPRYQVTQFGKPVTLSCSQTLNHNVMYWYQQKSSQAPKLLFHYYDKDFNNEADTPDNFQSRRPNTSFCFLDIRSPGLGDTAMYLCATSSNTGELFFGEGSRLTVL.

V is TRBV25-1 and J is TRBJ2-1; 7 bases line up with TRBD2. V was pared by 2 bases and J by 12 bases, with 7 bases of the junction left unmatched. The V gene's germline CDR1 is MGHDK and CDR2 SYGVNS. The CDR3 loop spans 13 amino acids. The chain's CDR3 is CASSEPGGGRQFF. CDR3 coding DNA: TGTGCCAGCAGTGAACCCGGCGGGGGTAGGCAGTTCTTC.

This clonotype turned up a few times. This chain links TRBV7-2 with TRBJ2-1, with 7 bases identical to TRBD2. The ends lost 4 bases at V and 2 bases at J; junction bases unmatched: 8. The CDR3 extends over 16 amino acids. Germline loops: CDR1 SGHTA, CDR2 FQGNSA. DNA of the CDR3: TGTGCCAGCAGCTCAGCCGGGACTATCACCTACAATGAGCAGTTCTTC. It specifies CASSSAGTITYNEQFF.

The rearrangement uses TRBV30 and TRBJ1-2; no definite D call. Germline V CDR1 and CDR2: GTSNPN, SVGIG (reference sequence). The CDR3 has 11 residues. Trimming pared 3 bases from V and 7 bases from J, leaving 9 bases between. CDR3 region: CAWSPTSGYTF. The CDR3 nucleotides read TGTGCCTGGAGCCCAACGTCTGGCTACACCTTC.

This clonotype has a single count. The genes are TRBV7-9 and TRBJ1-1; D is possibly TRBD1 (5 bases). The CDR3 covers 17 residues. CDR1 is SEHNR and CDR2 is FQNEAQ in the germline V gene (reference sequence). Trimming left V 4 bases short and J 0 bases short, with 18 bases between. The CDR3 spells CASSSTDSWPMNTEAFF. DNA of the CDR3: TGTGCCAGCAGCTCGACCGACAGCTGGCCTATGAACACTGAAGCTTTCTTT.